Shown below are 27 T cell receptor beta chains from a single sample sequenced in a study of response to subunit inactivated influenza vaccine. From the RT-PCR reads, TCRdb called clonotypes with MiXCR, one entry per CDR3 protein. This table holds 700,000 to 800,000 distinct CDR3 sequences, 15% to 20% found once. The source material was PBMCs from blood, sampled around 5 days after vaccination. All receptors come from a man aged 45-60 years who received an inactivated influenza vaccine.

This chain links TRBV18 with TRBJ2-1; D is unresolved. The CDR3 is 14 amino acids. The germline CDR1 and CDR2 sequences are KGHSH and LQKENI. V was shortened by 3 bases and J by 0 bases, with 6 bases between the two germline ends. The CDR3 sequence is CASSPWGSYNEQFF. CDR3 sequence (DNA): TGTGCCAGCTCACCGTGGGGCTCCTACAATGAGCAGTTCTTC.

This clonotype was detected a few times. A read error may produce the germline difference seen at one junction end. The V gene is TRBV12-3 or TRBV12-4, the J gene TRBJ2-6; weak D call: TRBD1 (6 bases). This CDR3 has 8 amino acids. CDR3 region: CASGGLAF. The CDR3, as DNA: TGTGCCAGCGGGGGCTTGGCTTTC.

This clonotype came up a few times. In DNA form, the CDR3 reads TGCAGTGCTAAGACAGGGCCGGACACTGAAGCTTTCTTT. This translates into CSAKTGPDTEAFF. This rearrangement joins TRBV20-1 to TRBJ1-1; 7 bases map to TRBD1. With 4 bases clipped from V and 3 bases from J, the junction kept 5 bases outside the gene matches. The CDR3 covers 13 residues. Germline V gives CDR1 DFQATT, CDR2 SNEGSKA (reference sequence).

This clonotype was detected a few times. The V and J genes are TRBV5-1 and TRBJ2-5, with a weak D call TRBD2 (5 bases). Germline CDR1 and CDR2: SGHRS and YFSETQ. CDR3 size: 13 residues. The germline V and J ends were trimmed by 1 base and 10 bases, with 14 bases remaining between them. This CDR3 is CASSLSARGLQYF. In DNA form, the CDR3 reads TGCGCCAGCAGCTTGTCGGCACGGGGTCTCCAGTACTTC.

This clonotype was found a few times. This chain uses TRBV7-8 with TRBJ2-1; weak D call: TRBD1 (6 bases). Germline CDR1 and CDR2: SGHVS and FQNEAQ. This CDR3 spans 15 amino acids. V was cut by 2 bases and J by 0 bases, with 8 bases left in between. The CDR3 DNA follows: TGTGCCAGCAGCTTAAAGGACAGCTCCTACAATGAGCAGTTCTTC. Its protein is CASSLKDSSYNEQFF. The whole variable domain, filled in from reference TRBV7-8 and TRBJ2-1, reads GAGVSQSPRYKVAKRGQDVALRCDPISGHVSLFWYQQALGQGPEFLTYFQNEAQLDKSGLPSDRFFAERPEGSVSTLKIQRTQQEDSAVYLCASSLKDSSYNEQFFGPGTRLTVL.

The sample holds a few counts of this clonotype. This sequence joins TRBV5-5 and TRBJ2-5; no definite D call. The length of the CDR3 is 14 residues. V lost 4 bases to trimming and J lost 1 base, with 11 bases between them. The germline V gene encodes CDR1 SGHKS and CDR2 YYEKEE (reference sequence). CDR3 in DNA: TGTGCCAGCAGCCTCCTGGCCAGCCAAGAGACCCAGTACTTC. Its protein product is CASSLLASQETQYF.

The chain employs TRBV20-1 and TRBJ1-5; D possibly corresponds to TRBD1 (5 bases). Trimming stripped 5 bases from V and 1 base from J, with 12 bases between. The germline gives CDR1 DFQATT, CDR2 SNEGSKA (reference sequence). This CDR3 region has 14 residues. CDR3 in amino acids: CSARGQTSNQPQHF. CDR3 sequence (DNA): TGCAGTGCTCGGGGCCAGACCAGCAATCAGCCCCAGCATTTT.

The gene calls are TRBV9 and TRBJ2-3; 9 nucleotides match TRBD1. This CDR3 is built from 17 residues. In germline, CDR1 is SGDLS, CDR2 YYNGEE. V gave up 3 bases and J gave up 5 bases; unmatched junction bases: 13. Here the CDR3 DNA reads TGTGCCAGCAGCGAGACCCCCGGGACAGGGTTTGGAGATACGCAGTATTTT. Translating it yields CASSETPGTGFGDTQYF.

The chain links TRBV20-1 to TRBJ1-6, with D tentatively TRBD1 (6 bases). There are 14 residues in the CDR3. The V and J ends lost 6 bases and 7 bases respectively, with 16 bases between them. Germline CDR1 DFQATT, CDR2 SNEGSKA (reference sequence). CDR3 amino acids: CSAKKGERNSPLHF. As DNA, the CDR3 is TGCAGTGCCAAGAAGGGGGAACGGAATTCACCCCTCCACTTT.

This chain uses TRBV30 with TRBJ2-5; D possibly uses TRBD1 or TRBD2 (5 bases each). This CDR3 comprises 12 residues. The V end lost 0 bases, the J end lost 14 bases, and 16 bases lay between the germline ends. The germline gives CDR1 GTSNPN, CDR2 SVGIG (reference sequence). CDR3 DNA: TGTGCCTGGAGTGTATTAATGGGGACGAAATACTTC. This sequence encodes CAWSVLMGTKYF. Filled out from reference TRBV30 and TRBJ2-5, the complete variable domain reads SQTIHQWPATLVQPVGSPLSLECTVEGTSNPNLYWYRQAAGRGLQLLFYSVGIGQISSEVPQNLSASRPQDRQFILSSKKLLLSDSGFYLCAWSVLMGTKYFGPGTRLLVL.

V usage is TRBV10-3 and J usage is TRBJ1-2, with a weak D call TRBD1 (5 bases). The length of the CDR3 is 14 residues. Germline values: CDR1 ENHRY, CDR2 SYGVKD. V dropped 4 bases and J dropped 2 bases, with 11 bases sitting between them. The CDR3, as DNA: TGTGCCATCAGTGTCGACAGTCCCAACTATGGCTACACCTTC. As protein: CAISVDSPNYGYTF.

This clonotype was observed a handful of times. The chain employs TRBV6-1 and TRBJ2-7; 7 bases are a match to TRBD1. Germline trimming cut 7 bases from V and 3 bases from J; bases unmatched to any gene: 9. Germline loops: CDR1 MNHNS, CDR2 SASEGT. The CDR3 loop spans 14 amino acids. DNA for the CDR3: TGTGCCAGCACCCCAAGACAGGGTTTCTACGAGCAGTACTTC. Its translation: CASTPRQGFYEQYF.

The table lists this clonotype with many counts. J is TRBJ1-1 and V is TRBV4-3; the match to TRBD1 covers 7 bases. Trimming took 3 bases from V and 1 from J; bases not matched to a gene: 5. Germline CDR1 reads LGHNA; CDR2 reads YSLEER. The CDR3 extends over 15 amino acids. The chain's CDR3 is CASSQGGTANTEAFF. CDR3 in DNA: TGCGCCAGCAGCCAGGGCGGGACAGCGAACACTGAAGCTTTCTTT.

This clonotype was seen more than once but under ten times. The rearrangement joins TRBV7-8 to TRBJ2-1; 7 nucleotides agree with TRBD1. CDR3 length: 14 residues. Germline lookup yields CDR1 SGHVS and CDR2 FQNEAQ. V shed 5 bases, J shed 4 bases, and the junction held 5 bases outside the gene matches. CDR3 sequence reads: CASSGRTGYNEQFF. CDR3 nucleotides: TGTGCCAGCAGCGGCCGGACAGGATACAATGAGCAGTTCTTC.

This sequence joins TRBV6-2 or TRBV6-3 and TRBJ1-2; D may be TRBD1 (5 bases). Germline CDR1 MNHEY, CDR2 SVGEGT. The CDR3 is made up of 14 amino acids. The V and J ends lost 7 bases and 2 bases respectively, with 14 bases between them. This chain's CDR3 is CASTPGPLNYGYTF. The CDR3 DNA reads as TGTGCCAGCACCCCGGGACCGCTAAACTATGGCTACACCTTC.

DNA for the CDR3: TGTGCCAGCATTAGGCCTGGGGCCAACGTCCTGACTTTC. This translates into CASIRPGANVLTF. The chain links TRBV28 to TRBJ2-6, with D uncertain. Germline V lookup: CDR1 MDHEN, CDR2 SYDVKM. V was trimmed by 7 bases and J by 2 bases, leaving 6 bases between them. The CDR3 loop spans 13 amino acids.

This clonotype was seen repeatedly, ten times or more. The chain is built from TRBV7-9 and TRBJ2-7; 7 bases are a match to TRBD1. This CDR3 is 15 amino acids long. With V trimmed by 4 bases and J by 1 base, 7 bases remained unmatched. Germline values: CDR1 SEHNR, CDR2 FQNEAQ (reference sequence). This CDR3 is CASSSYRDRSYEQYF. DNA of the CDR3: TGTGCCAGCAGCTCGTACCGGGACAGATCCTACGAGCAGTACTTC.

The V call is TRBV29-1, the J call TRBJ2-1; 7 nucleotides line up with TRBD2. With V trimmed by 3 bases and J by 4 bases, 9 bases remained unmatched. The CDR3 is made up of 15 amino acids. The germline gives CDR1 SQVTM, CDR2 ANQGSEA. This chain's CDR3 is CSVEPSGNSYNEQFF. CDR3 bases: TGCAGCGTTGAGCCTAGCGGAAATTCTTACAATGAGCAGTTCTTC.

In its sample, this clonotype was seen many times. The rearrangement links TRBV7-2 to TRBJ2-1; D is undetermined. The V gene's germline CDR1 is SGHTA and CDR2 FQGNSA. The V and J ends lost 1 base and 8 bases respectively, with 3 bases between them. The CDR3 sequence is 11 residues long. CDR3 in amino acids: CASSLEDEQFF. The CDR3 DNA reads TGTGCCAGCAGCTTAGAGGATGAGCAGTTCTTC. Full variable domain (remainder filled in from reference TRBV7-2 and TRBJ2-1): GAGVSQSPSNKVTEKGKDVELRCDPISGHTALYWYRQSLGQGLEFLIYFQGNSAPDKSGLPSDRFSAERTGGSVSTLTIQRTQQEDSAVYLCASSLEDEQFFGPGTRLTVL.

This clonotype was detected many times. V and J are TRBV7-9 and TRBJ2-7; tentatively, D is TRBD1 (6 bases). The CDR3 loop spans 14 amino acids. CDR1 is SEHNR, CDR2 FQNEAQ, per germline (reference sequence). Trimming removed 5 bases from V and 4 bases from J, with 15 bases in between. The CDR3: CASSRPGTLYEQYF. CDR3 coding DNA: TGTGCCAGCAGCAGGCCCGGGACACTTTACGAGCAGTACTTC.

This sequence joins TRBV7-9 and TRBJ2-1; D perhaps matches TRBD2 (6 bases). V gave up 3 bases and J gave up 8 bases, with 20 bases separating them. The CDR3 extends over 16 amino acids. Germline CDR1 reads SEHNR; CDR2 reads FQNEAQ (reference sequence). The CDR3 DNA sequence: TGTGCCAGCAGCTTTAGGCAGTCGGGGGTGAGCGATGAGCAGTTCTTC. Amino acid sequence: CASSFRQSGVSDEQFF.

The chain recombines TRBV24-1 with TRBJ2-3, with D possibly called TRBD1 or TRBD2 (6 bases each). The CDR3 has 14 residues. The ends were cut back, 10 bases at V and 2 bases at J, with 15 bases in the middle. The germline gives CDR1 KGHDR, CDR2 SFDVKD. CDR3 residues: CATGAEGVTDTQYF. CDR3 in DNA: TGTGCCACGGGAGCGGAGGGGGTCACAGATACGCAGTATTTT.

This clonotype was counted between two and nine times. The V and J genes are TRBV4-1 and TRBJ1-5; D gene uncertain. Trimming left V 1 base short and J 1 base short, with 8 bases between. This CDR3 contains 15 residues. The germline V gene has CDR1 MGHRA and CDR2 YSYEKL. The CDR3 DNA sequence: TGCGCCAGCAGCCAAGTGGGTGGCAGCAATCAGCCCCAGCATTTT. Translating gives CASSQVGGSNQPQHF.

The V call is TRBV7-2, the J call TRBJ1-5; TRBD1 is a possible D gene (5 bases). V was shortened by 2 bases and J by 7 bases, with 15 bases between the two germline ends. CDR1 SGHTA and CDR2 FQGNSA come from the germline V gene. This CDR3 has 15 amino acids. In nucleotides, the CDR3 is TGTGCCAGCAGCTTATCGAGTCGGGACCGGCAGCCCCAGCATTTT. Amino acids: CASSLSSRDRQPQHF.

This clonotype was detected a few times. The J gene is TRBJ2-1, the V gene TRBV7-9, with 7 bases aligning to TRBD1. Looked up from germline, CDR1 is SEHNR and CDR2 is FQNEAQ (reference sequence). The trim removed 6 bases at V and 5 bases at J, leaving 4 bases unmatched. The CDR3 is 13 amino acids. In DNA form, the CDR3 reads TGTGCCAGCAGGGGTGGACAGGACAATGAGCAGTTCTTC. It specifies CASRGGQDNEQFF.

This sequence joins TRBV7-2 and TRBJ2-1, with D hard to call. The CDR3 covers 14 residues. Trimming took off 0 bases at V and 7 bases at J, with 10 bases between the two ends. The V gene's germline CDR1 is SGHTA and CDR2 FQGNSA. Here the CDR3 DNA reads TGTGCCAGCAGCTTAGCGCGGACGGCTAATGAGCAGTTCTTC. It yields the protein CASSLARTANEQFF. Based on the CDR3 plus reference TRBV7-2 and TRBJ2-1, the full variable domain is GAGVSQSPSNKVTEKGKDVELRCDPISGHTALYWYRQSLGQGLEFLIYFQGNSAPDKSGLPSDRFSAERTGGSVSTLTIQRTQQEDSAVYLCASSLARTANEQFFGPGTRLTVL.

This chain links TRBV12-3 or TRBV12-4 with TRBJ2-4; 8 positions match TRBD1. The CDR3 sequence is 14 residues long. With 5 bases clipped from V and 6 bases from J, the junction kept 6 bases outside the gene matches. Here the CDR3 DNA reads TGTGCCAGCAGTCACGGACAGGGAGTAAACATTCAGTACTTC. As protein: CASSHGQGVNIQYF.